This T cell receptor (beta chain) was identified during a study of control samples from healthy donors and cancer patients. Trimming removed 3 bases at V and 0 bases at J, with 8 bases between. Germline loops: CDR1 SNHLY, CDR2 FYNNEI. This CDR3 comprises 14 residues. Clones were read by immunoSEQ multiplex PCR, and TCRdb kept only the in-frame ones, dropping some. Of more than 110,000 clones in the sample, around 90% were seen once. This sequence originates from a man in his thirties or forties in good health. The chain carries TRBV2 and TRBJ1-1; a possible D gene is TRBD1 (5 bases). The sequenced sample was blood. This CDR3 reads CASSERQMNTEAFF. CDR3 DNA sequence: TGTGCCAGCAGTGAGAGACAGATGAACACTGAAGCTTTCTTT.